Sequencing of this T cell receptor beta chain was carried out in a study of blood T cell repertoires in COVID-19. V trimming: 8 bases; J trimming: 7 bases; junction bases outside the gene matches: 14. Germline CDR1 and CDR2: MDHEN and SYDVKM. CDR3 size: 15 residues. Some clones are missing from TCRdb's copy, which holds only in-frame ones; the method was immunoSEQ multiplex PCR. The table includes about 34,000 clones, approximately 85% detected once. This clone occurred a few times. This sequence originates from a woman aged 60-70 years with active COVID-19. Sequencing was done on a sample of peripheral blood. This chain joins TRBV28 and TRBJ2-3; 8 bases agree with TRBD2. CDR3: CASQPAGTSEYTQYF. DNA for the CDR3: TGTGCCAGCCAACCCGCCGGGACTAGTGAATATACGCAGTATTTT.